This T cell receptor (beta chain) emerged from a study of spatial heterogeneity in lung cancer. Study-level points and caveats: In blood, ubiquitous expanded tumor TCRs appeared more at resection than follow-up.

This CDR3 comprises 15 residues. Germline CDR1 and CDR2: SGHVS and FNYEAQ. Trimming took 3 bases from V and 6 from J; bases not matched to a gene: 6. In its sample, this clonotype was seen many times. Its matching antigen is unknown. As an off-target read in a library built for alpha chains, this beta chain has a frequency of little significance. Regarding time point: sample taken at primary tumor resection. Material for sequencing was whole RNA from tumor, nontumor lung or frozen PBMC, left unsorted. Samples were obtained from approximately 76 donors, all untreated early-stage non-small cell lung cancer patients. Individually, TCR cDNA molecules were each labelled with a unique molecular identifier. TCRdb re-derived calls from the 5' RACE reads in MiXCR, one entry per CDR3 protein. The sample contains roughly 13,000 distinct CDR3 sequences, 3% to 4% of which appear only once.

The material sequenced was PBMCs, taken at surgery. The genes are TRBV7-6 and TRBJ2-7, with 12 bases that match TRBD2. The TCR sequence derives from a male donor with early-stage non-small cell lung cancer. The CDR3 is CASSFLAGGLGEQYF. The DNA for the CDR3 is TGTGCCAGCAGCTTCCTAGCGGGGGGGTTGGGCGAGCAGTACTTC.